This T cell receptor (beta chain) appears in the sequencing data of a study of cytomegalovirus exposure and HLA in healthy donors (dated by TCRdb to between 2016 and 2019). Background on the whole study: According to an earlier analysis of several hundred of the donors, 200 million or so T cells yielded 117 million unique TCR beta sequences and less than 300 Gb of sequence data. An early release that covered roughly 600 HLA-typed donors contained about 290 gigabases of sequencing data and about 93 million unique TCR sequences. Among the roughly 370 genotyped donors, around 81% belonged to the genetic ancestry cluster associated with self-reported Caucasian donors. The study aimed to test whether cataloging public T cell receptors could reveal signatures of past pathogen exposure. The study used immunosequencing to profile the T cell repertoires of 600 to 850 subjects and linked those repertoires to cytomegalovirus serostatus. Besides the first cohort of roughly 640 subjects, a separate validation cohort made up of over 95 different subjects was used. The study combined high-throughput TCR immunosequencing, statistical association of individual TCRs with disease status, and machine learning to predict cytomegalovirus infection status. A later analysis re-examined previously published TCR beta repertoires from around 670 donors and added high-resolution HLA genotyping to investigate patterns of TCR occurrence. Rather than using new phenotypic data, the later analysis identified candidate immune exposures from TCR beta sequences and from how often those sequences occurred across donors. An earlier analysis of 450 to 750 of the donors used high-throughput TCR beta sequencing to judge whether each TCR beta V gene segment behaved as functional or pseudogenic. Donor age, sex, ethnicity and CMV serostatus were compiled alongside the repertoire data. In a later genetic analysis, genome-wide SNP genotypes for about 65% of the roughly 670 donors were used, and that subset was treated as a discovery cohort. Every discovery cohort repertoire had been produced on one sequencing platform. Both class I and class II loci were covered by HLA typing, at four-digit resolution. The number of donors typed differed by locus, with about 629-630 for A, B, C, DRB1 and DQB1, 522 for DQA1, 600 to 610 for DPA1, and over 400 for DPB1. Because of strong linkage in the cohort, five DR-DQ haplotypes were treated as single units for association and clustering. Among roughly 370 genotyped donors of the cohort, an average of 235,054 unique TCR beta nucleotide sequences were sequenced per donor, 15% to 20% of them non-productive.

CDR1 and CDR2, looked up from the germline V gene, are MNHEY and SVGAGI. The CDR3 runs 16 residues from the cysteine to the phenylalanine. Kept here is only the CDR3 DNA, which spans 48 bases and is read in frame from base 1. The germline V end is reduced by 2 bases and the J end by 6 bases; junction bases left unmatched: 9. In total, more than 500 healthy bone marrow donors made up the cohort. All cohort members were sampled while nominally healthy, although unrecorded immune exposures were likely present. The donor was CMV seropositive and was included in the group of 250 to 300 seropositive cohort members. A peripheral blood sample was collected from each donor, and TCR beta sequencing was performed on peripheral blood mononuclear cells. The Qiagen DNeasy Blood Extraction Kit was used to extract genomic DNA from the blood cell samples. As to this clone: The antigen this receptor binds is unknown. No much larger clone is present one base from it, and per-base qualities are unavailable.

Study-wide conclusions, independent of this receptor: In a later genetic analysis, fewer N-insertions in productive TCRs were reported among donors in an Asian-associated ancestry cluster than the roughly 700-donor mean. In a later analysis, some 17,000 TCR beta sequences were associated with specific HLA alleles at a false discovery rate of 0.05. In vitro tests confirmed that a few of the cytomegalovirus-associated TCR beta chains recognize cytomegalovirus antigens. Broadly in line with IMGT annotations, most TCR beta V segments showed up in productive rearrangements about 87% or about 30% of the time in an earlier analysis of a few hundred of the donors. While some public TCRs were present in many individuals, most TCR sequences turned up only very rarely across donors. In a later genetic analysis, a missense DCLRE1C variant was associated with V-gene and J-gene trimming of TCR beta chains, and the association was replicated in an independent cohort. Most CMV-associated TCR beta chains appeared to be HLA-restricted in a later analysis, and the HLA associations seemed to be driven largely by CMV exposure. Several of the top co-occurrence clusters appeared to be linked to parvovirus B19, influenza, CMV and Epstein-Barr virus, according to a later analysis. The classifier was reported to diagnose cytomegalovirus status with high specificity and sensitivity in both the original cohort and the validation cohort. When HLA alleles, especially DR and DQ, strongly co-occurred, attributing TCR associations to individual alleles was difficult. A later analysis found that TCR association rates varied across HLA loci, with DRB1 alleles showing the most associated TCRs and HLA-C alleles the fewest. Sequencing depth was assumed to be roughly uniform across donors in the presence/absence analyses, though that assumption may not hold. The study gave a list of 150 to 200 TCR beta chains associated with cytomegalovirus. Correlated functional status among segregating V segments might reflect linkage disequilibrium, but an unknown experimental factor could not be ruled out. The earlier analysis of 587 of the donors excluded around 17 rarely observed V segments, including chromosome 9 orphons, because counts were too low. Because some donors lacked HLA typing at each locus, the association tests relied only on the typed subset. The authors suggested that the approach could potentially be generalized to other disease states and immunological phenotypes. A cluster of highly shared sequence variants was judged likely to be a technical artifact of the sequencing pipeline. For the cohort, immune exposure information was limited to CMV serostatus. Some IMGT-functional V segments, including TRBV6-2 and TRBV6-3, could not be distinguished by the 87-base-pair reads and were therefore excluded. The cohort was sequenced for TCR beta chains only, and without alpha or paired-chain data the features that could be detected were limited. A further reported finding was that TCR beta sequences accurately predicted the HLA-A and HLA-B alleles for most subjects in the first cohort. A later analysis found that HLA-associated TCR beta chains were more clonally expanded and had lower generation probabilities than equally common non-associated chains.

Library preparation employed the immunoSEQ multiplex PCR assay. A mixture of 60 forward primers for TCR Vbeta segments and 13 reverse primers for TCR Jbeta segments was used in the multiplex PCR. Amplification of the CDR3 region of rearranged TCR beta genes was performed with a multiplex PCR assay on genomic DNA. The amplified TCR beta libraries were sequenced on the Illumina HiSeq System as 87-base-pair reads. On the authors' methods: A later analysis counted tens of millions of unique TCR beta chains across the 670 or so repertoires, and 9.5 million to 11 million of these chains were shared by at least two donors. To remove PCR and sequencing errors, raw reads were error-corrected and collapsed into unique sequences using a nearest-neighbor algorithm that merged closely related sequences. CDR3 sequences were aligned to IMGT reference sequences to assign V, D and J gene segments. For a sequence to be retained, at least a six-nucleotide match to both a V gene segment and a J gene segment was required. Rearrangements were classified as productive when the CDR3 lacked stop codons and remained in frame with V and J, and all other rearrangements were classified as non-productive. CDR3 was defined by IMGT convention, running from the second conserved V-encoded cysteine to the conserved J-encoded phenylalanine. The earlier analysis of 500 to 650 of the donors excluded any sequence lacking an unambiguous match to a single V gene segment. An earlier analysis of fewer than 650 of the donors classified V segments as functional when productive rearrangements were above 56.7% and as segregating when the standard deviation between donors was above 5%. To diagnose cytomegalovirus status from the catalog of TCR beta chain sequences, a statistical classification framework was built. In a later analysis, TCR nucleotide sequences were compared against IMGT/GENE-DB human TR gene sequences so that V and J genes could be assigned. In a later analysis, CDR3 sequences and most-parsimonious VDJ recombination scenarios were assigned using the TCRdist pipeline. In a later analysis, every TCR beta chain was defined by the combination of its CDR3 amino acid sequence and its V-gene family, and reads without a unique V-gene family were dropped. A later analysis removed 550 to 700 highly shared, low-generation-probability nucleotide sequences to deal with suspected cross-contamination and a sequencing artifact. A later analysis calculated a clonal expansion index for each public chain from normalized within-repertoire ranks of inferred template counts. A later analysis computed generation probabilities with a VDJ recombination model fitted to out-of-frame rearrangements, and checked the results against IGoR. A later analysis scored TCR-TCR, TCR-HLA and TCR-CMV co-occurrence with hypergeometric tests, applying a repertoire-size bias correction to TCR pairs. False discovery rates were estimated in a later analysis by permuting HLA or CMV assignments 20 times. In a later analysis, co-occurring TCRs were grouped using DBSCAN, with TCRdist sequence similarity added in when clustering inside HLA-allele-positive subsets. Co-occurrence clustering excluded repertoires with fewer than 30,000 or more than 120,000 public chains, plus five with anomalous nucleotide sharing. The table was pulled from immuneACCESS by TCRdb, which kept in-frame rearrangements only. Such tables lose some clones; where checked, under half of the loss comes from unresolved V genes, and the rest has no known cause. V, J and clone size are taken as reported in that table, and D and trimming were inferred from the DNA itself. For this sample the table gives some 120,000 clones, of which 60% to 85% were detected only once. The top ten constitute 10% to 15% of the sample.

Rearrangement joined TRBV6-5 to TRBJ1-4; 7 bases in between match TRBD1. The sequence was obtained from a woman aged 40 to 50 in good health and CMV-seropositive. Sequencing was done on a sample of PBMCs. The CDR3 protein sequence reads: CASSYGWTGPYEKLFF. Here is the DNA: TGTGCCAGCAGTTACGGGTGGACAGGTCCTTATGAAAAACTGTTTTTT.